The rows below give T cell receptor beta chains drawn from one sample of a study of cytomegalovirus exposure and HLA in healthy donors. Produced via immunoSEQ multiplex PCR; TCRdb's table is partial and in-frame only. This sample has 150,000 to 200,000 clones, with approximately 81% found just once. Sequencing was carried out using PBMCs. These receptor sequences come from a man younger than 40 in good health and CMV-seropositive. The CDR3 runs from the conserved cysteine through the conserved F or W.

J gene	V gene	CDR3 length	CDR3 protein
TRBJ2-1	TRBV2	14	CASSEAAQGNEQFF
TRBJ2-5	TRBV28	15	CASPPTSGGPETQYF
TRBJ2-2	TRBV6-1	15	CASSVEWWRTGELFF
TRBJ2-5	TRBV7-7	15	CASSLGTGGPETQYF
TRBJ2-3	TRBV10-3	15	CAILRTSGRARTQYF
TRBJ1-2	TRBV28	14	CASTPHPRNYGYTF
TRBJ2-1	TRBV6-5	15	CASSLPGGGYNEQFF
TRBJ2-7	TRBV2	10	CANGRGEQYF
TRBJ2-2	TRBV6-5	15	CASSIALAGVVELFF
TRBJ2-7	TRBV29-1	14	CSVVRAGGGYEQYF
TRBJ2-3	TRBV11-2	15	CASSLDGRSTDTQYF
TRBJ1-5	TRBV7-9	14	CASSLARPEEPQHF
TRBJ2-6	TRBV6-1	15	CASSEQGAGANVLTF
TRBJ2-3	TRBV6-4	15	CASSEGGGHTDTQYF
TRBJ1-6	TRBV4-3	14	CASSQARGRSPLHF
TRBJ2-3	TRBV28	13	CASSSAGTDTQYF
TRBJ1-2	TRBV10-1	16	CASRDYRAGGSYGYTF
TRBJ1-2	TRBV5-1	13	CASSLVGTAGYTF
TRBJ2-1	TRBV9	16	CASSPRLAGGVYEQFF
TRBJ1-1	TRBV9	15	CASSPAGGPAAQAFF
TRBJ1-2	TRBV6-5	14	CASSYLGTGGGYTF
TRBJ1-6	TRBV5-8	13	CASSSRGNSPLHF
TRBJ1-2	TRBV7-8	17	CASSLVFLQTINYGYTF
TRBJ1-1	TRBV25-1	11	CASRQTHEAFF
TRBJ2-7	TRBV2	12	CATTKFGGEQYF
TRBJ2-5	TRBV13	15	CASSLEWQGKETQYF
TRBJ2-2	TRBV7-6	15	CASRRTGGSTGELFF
TRBJ1-1	TRBV2	14	CALRTGAQNTEAFF
TRBJ1-6	TRBV2	15	CASRGQGAGNSPLHF
TRBJ2-3	TRBV4-1	19	CASSQPGTSGRGNTDTQYF
TRBJ2-7	TRBV6-1	17	CASSEIGLAGVTYEQYF
TRBJ2-3	TRBV7-2	19	CASSLMDGRGGLVTDTQYF
TRBJ1-1	TRBV18	13	CASSRGDNTEAFF
TRBJ2-2	TRBV15	17	CATSREPGQGGAGELFF
TRBJ2-2	TRBV19	14	CASRDRGDTGELFF
TRBJ2-7	TRBV7-6	14	CASSYSGDHYEQYF
TRBJ2-7	TRBV19	12	CASSSGRYEQYF
TRBJ2-3	TRBV10-3	17	CAISLGSGGPSTDTQYF
TRBJ1-3	TRBV9	15	CASSNDREGRNTIYF
TRBJ2-3	TRBV19	13	CASRGTSGDTQYF
TRBJ2-7	TRBV11-2	16	CASSTGGDGAPYEQYF
TRBJ2-7	TRBV29-1	15	CSVELTSGSSNEQYF
TRBJ1-2	TRBV18	16	CASGKDRESFNYGYTF
TRBJ2-1	TRBV5-4	13	CASKPLAWDEQFF
TRBJ2-1	TRBV29-1	14	CSVGSGSSYNEQFF
TRBJ2-7	TRBV27	14	CASSLRQGWYEQYF
TRBJ1-1	TRBV5-1	13	CASSPSVNTEAFF
TRBJ1-2	TRBV28	12	CASSLSGDGYTF
TRBJ2-3	TRBV21-1	14	CANPGGAGTDTQYF
TRBJ2-7	TRBV9	14	CASSPPGTRDEQYF
TRBJ2-7	TRBV7-2	14	CASSPSSGLYEQYF
TRBJ2-3	TRBV6-5	16	CASSYSSDGSTDTQYF
TRBJ2-7	TRBV29-1	15	CSVEGPGQGSYEQYF